The 22 T cell receptor beta chains reported below all come from one sample, sequenced in a study of shared clonotypes between healthy human individuals. Some clones are missing from TCRdb's copy, which holds only in-frame ones; the method was immunoSEQ multiplex PCR. The sample lists more than 2 million clones, about 95% occurring once. Naive CD8 cells comprised CD45RO-negative, CCR7-positively selected cells, excluding terminally differentiated effector memory CD45RA+ cells. The sample consisted of naive CD8+ T cells sorted from blood. The receptors stem from a man between 18 and 35 years old in good health.

This chain connects TRBV28 to TRBJ2-3; D not certain. V lost 11 bases and J 1 base, leaving 13 bases between the germline ends. CDR3 size: 13 residues. The germline gives CDR1 MDHEN, CDR2 SYDVKM. CDR3 nucleotide sequence: TGTGCCTCCCGAGTGCCCCGCACAGATACGCAGTATTTT. Amino acid sequence: CASRVPRTDTQYF. Full variable domain (missing parts from reference TRBV28 and TRBJ2-3): DVKVTQSSRYLVKRTGEKVFLECVQDMDHENMFWYRQDPGLGLRLIYFSYDVKMKEKGDIPEGYSVSREKKERFSLILESASTNQTSMYLCASRVPRTDTQYFGPGTRLTVL.

This sequence joins TRBV5-4 and TRBJ2-5; no reliable D call. This CDR3 region has 12 residues. Trimming shortened V by 0 bases and J by 5 bases, and 5 bases separated the two germline ends. Germline CDR1 and CDR2: SGHNT and YYREEE (reference sequence). The CDR3 nucleotides are TGTGCCAGCAGCTTGGTTCGGGAGACCCAGTACTTC. This gives the protein CASSLVRETQYF.

The chain is built from TRBV5-6 and TRBJ2-3, with 9 bases matching TRBD2. From germline, CDR1 is SGHDT and CDR2 YYEEEE. Trimming at V came to 0 bases and at J to 2 bases, leaving 4 bases not matched to a gene. There are 16 residues in the CDR3. CDR3 amino acids: CASSLGLAENTDTQYF. The CDR3 DNA reads as TGTGCCAGCAGCTTGGGACTAGCGGAGAACACAGATACGCAGTATTTT.

CDR3 sequence (DNA): TGTGCCAGCAGCTTCCAGGTCCATCCTAGCGGGACATACGAGCAGTACTTC. Amino acids: CASSFQVHPSGTYEQYF. The J gene is TRBJ2-7, the V gene TRBV5-6; 9 bases align to TRBD2. Germline V gives CDR1 SGHDT, CDR2 YYEEEE. The CDR3 has 17 amino acids. The V segment lost 2 bases and the J segment 4 bases; nucleotides outside the gene matches: 13.

This clone has a handful of counts. The chain couples TRBV7-9 to TRBJ2-2, with 11 bases fitting TRBD1. V dropped 3 bases and J dropped 6; count of bases not matched to a gene: 3. Germline values: CDR1 SEHNR, CDR2 FQNEAQ (reference sequence). The CDR3 is 15 residues long. CDR3 sequence (DNA): TGTGCCAGCAGCTTCCCGGACAGGGGGCCCGGGGAGCTGTTTTTT. This sequence encodes CASSFPDRGPGELFF. Supplemented by reference TRBV7-9 and TRBJ2-2, the full variable domain reads DTGVSQNPRHKITKRGQNVTFRCDPISEHNRLYWYRQTLGQGPEFLTYFQNEAQLEKSRLLSDRFSAERPKGSFSTLEIQRTEQGDSAMYLCASSFPDRGPGELFFGEGSRLTVL.

The chain recombines TRBV6-1 with TRBJ2-7; D is unclear. The CDR3 totals 14 residues. Germline loops: CDR1 MNHNS, CDR2 SASEGT. V was clipped by 8 bases and J by 0 bases, with 14 bases between them. The CDR3: CASRIRTSSYEQYF. As DNA, the CDR3 is TGTGCCAGCCGTATTAGGACGAGCTCCTACGAGCAGTACTTC.

This clone occurred once. J is TRBJ2-7 and V is TRBV12-5; D call uncertain. The V gene lost 0 bases and the J gene lost 7 bases, with 16 bases spanning the gap. The CDR3 contains 15 residues. Per the germline V gene, CDR1 is LGHNT and CDR2 is FRNRAP. This CDR3 is CASGLVPAVSREQYF. CDR3 DNA: TGTGCTAGTGGTTTGGTACCCGCTGTATCGCGGGAGCAGTACTTC.

The chain joins TRBV2 to TRBJ1-5, with D hard to call. With 1 base removed from V and 1 base from J, the gap between germline ends came to 14 bases. CDR3 length: 17 amino acids. Germline V lookup: CDR1 SNHLY, CDR2 FYNNEI. CDR3 sequence reads: CASSEEEGGESNQPQHF. CDR3 coding DNA: TGTGCCAGCAGTGAAGAGGAAGGTGGAGAAAGCAATCAGCCCCAGCATTTT.

J is TRBJ2-7 and V is TRBV19; the match to TRBD1 covers 8 bases. Trimming took 5 bases from V and 4 from J; bases not matched to a gene: 7. The CDR3 is made up of 14 amino acids. Per germline, CDR1 LNHDA and CDR2 SQIVND (reference sequence). The CDR3 DNA reads TGTGCCAGTAGTCCGCGACAGGGGTGGTACGAGCAGTACTTC. This codes for CASSPRQGWYEQYF.

V and J are TRBV7-8 and TRBJ1-2; possible D gene TRBD1, 6 bases. The germline V gene encodes CDR1 SGHVS and CDR2 FQNEAQ. The CDR3 is made up of 13 amino acids. V lost 5 bases and J 5 bases, leaving 12 bases between the germline ends. CDR3: CASSDRGLYGYTF. The CDR3 region has the DNA TGTGCCAGCAGCGATAGGGGGTTGTATGGCTACACCTTC.

The V gene is TRBV11-2, the J gene TRBJ1-1, with TRBD1 matching 11 bases. From germline, CDR1 is SGHAT and CDR2 FQNNGV. V lost 5 bases to trimming and J lost 3 bases; unmatched junction nucleotides: 8. This CDR3 is built from 16 residues. CDR3 nucleotides: TGTGCCAGCAGCCGCCGGGACAGGGGGGGGTACACTGAAGCTTTCTTT. Translation: CASSRRDRGGYTEAFF.

This clone was detected a few times. V and J are TRBV4-1 and TRBJ1-6; possible D gene TRBD1, 6 bases. The V and J ends lost 3 bases and 8 bases respectively, with 17 bases between them. Germline lookup yields CDR1 MGHRA and CDR2 YSYEKL. The CDR3 extends over 16 amino acids. CDR3 DNA sequence: TGCGCCAGCAGCCAGGCCGCAGGGGTTCGGGATTCACCCCTCCACTTT. This sequence encodes CASSQAAGVRDSPLHF.

V and J are TRBV6-6 and TRBJ1-2; TRBD1 might be the D (5 bases). The V and J ends lost 5 bases and 1 base respectively, with 11 bases between them. The CDR3 is 14 amino acids. The germline gives CDR1 MNHNY, CDR2 SVGAGI (reference sequence). CDR3: CASSPGTVNYGYTF. CDR3 in DNA: TGTGCCAGCAGTCCGGGGACGGTTAACTATGGCTACACCTTC.

On this clone: Other nucleotide sequences from this sample produce the same CDR3. The gene calls are TRBV7-9 and TRBJ2-7; a weak D match, TRBD1 (6 bases). V lost 4 bases to trimming and J lost 2 bases, with 12 bases between them. CDR1 SEHNR and CDR2 FQNEAQ come from the germline V gene (reference sequence). There are 14 residues in the CDR3. The CDR3 here is CASSSRDNAYEQYF. CDR3 coding DNA: TGTGCCAGCAGCTCCCGGGACAATGCCTACGAGCAGTACTTC.

V is TRBV27 and J is TRBJ2-7; possible D gene TRBD1, 5 bases. CDR1 is MNHEY and CDR2 is SMNVEV in the germline V gene (reference sequence). The CDR3 loop spans 13 amino acids. The V and J ends lost 1 base and 7 bases respectively, with 11 bases between them. The CDR3 DNA follows: TGTGCCAGCAGTTTATGGGCAGGGTTGGAGCAGTACTTC. Translated: CASSLWAGLEQYF.

The V gene is TRBV7-9, the J gene TRBJ2-5; 8 nucleotides match TRBD2. The junction had 14 bases not matched to a gene; V was cut back by 8 bases and J by 0 bases. CDR3 length: 17 amino acids. Germline values: CDR1 SEHNR, CDR2 FQNEAQ (reference sequence). The CDR3 reads CASLPEGIAGYQETQYF. As DNA, the CDR3 is TGTGCCAGCCTCCCCGAGGGTATAGCGGGGTACCAAGAGACCCAGTACTTC.

The count of this clone is one. Distinct nucleotide sequences in the sample also encode this CDR3. The gene calls are TRBV4-3 and TRBJ2-7; D possibly uses TRBD1 or TRBD2 (5 bases each). The V gene's germline CDR1 is LGHNA and CDR2 YSLEER. CDR3 size: 14 residues. The V end lost 0 bases, the J end lost 2 bases, and 8 bases lay between the germline ends. The CDR3 sequence: CASSQDGGTYEQYF. CDR3 nucleotide sequence: TGCGCCAGCAGCCAAGATGGGGGTACCTACGAGCAGTACTTC.

The rearrangement uses TRBV7-9 and TRBJ2-3, with 7 positions matching TRBD2. Losses at the gene ends were 1 base for V and 4 bases for J; bases not matched to a gene: 8. The CDR3 extends over 16 amino acids. Germline V gene sequence: CDR1 SEHNR, CDR2 FQNEAQ (reference sequence). For the CDR3, the DNA is TGTGCCAGCAGCTTAGAAATTGCGGGAGCTGCAGATACGCAGTATTTT. Its translation is CASSLEIAGAADTQYF.

V usage is TRBV7-9 and J usage is TRBJ2-1, with D perhaps TRBD1 (7 bases). The CDR3 is 14 amino acids. From germline, CDR1 is SEHNR and CDR2 FQNEAQ (reference sequence). The V end lost 6 bases, the J end lost 6 bases, and 15 bases lay between the germline ends. The CDR3 DNA sequence: TGTGCCAGCAGATCAGGGGGGCCTGTCAATGAGCAGTTCTTC. Its protein product is CASRSGGPVNEQFF.

This clone was detected once. The chain is built from TRBV29-1 and TRBJ2-7, with 8 bases identical to TRBD2. Germline V CDR1 and CDR2: SQVTM, ANQGSEA. There are 14 residues in the CDR3. The trim removed 3 bases at V and 5 bases at J, leaving 9 bases unmatched. CDR3 sequence (DNA): TGCAGCGTTGACGGGGTGGGGACTAGTGACGAGCAGTACTTC. This gives the protein CSVDGVGTSDEQYF.

The chain links TRBV10-3 to TRBJ2-5, with 7 bases lining up with TRBD2. The ends lost 2 bases at V and 2 bases at J; junction bases unmatched: 8. Germline V gives CDR1 ENHRY, CDR2 SYGVKD. The CDR3 consists of 16 residues. CDR3 bases: TGTGCCATCAGTGAGGCGGGGGTAGGGGTACAAGAGACCCAGTACTTC. Protein: CAISEAGVGVQETQYF.

The chain uses TRBV7-9 and TRBJ2-7; TRBD2 aligns across 9 bases. V lost 4 bases, J lost 2 bases, and 3 bases stayed unmatched. The germline V gene encodes CDR1 SEHNR and CDR2 FQNEAQ (reference sequence). CDR3 length: 14 amino acids. This CDR3 reads CASSSSGEAYEQYF. As DNA, the CDR3 is TGTGCCAGCAGCTCTAGCGGGGAAGCCTACGAGCAGTACTTC.